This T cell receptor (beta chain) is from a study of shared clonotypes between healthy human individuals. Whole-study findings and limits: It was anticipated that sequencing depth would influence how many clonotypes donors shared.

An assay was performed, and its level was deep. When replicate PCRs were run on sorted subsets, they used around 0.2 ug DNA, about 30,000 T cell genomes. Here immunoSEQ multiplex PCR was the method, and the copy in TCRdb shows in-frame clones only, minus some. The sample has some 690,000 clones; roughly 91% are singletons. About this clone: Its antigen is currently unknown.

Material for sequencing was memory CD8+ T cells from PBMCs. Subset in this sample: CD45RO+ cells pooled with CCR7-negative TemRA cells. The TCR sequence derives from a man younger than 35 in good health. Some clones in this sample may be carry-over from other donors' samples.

The CDR3 DNA is TGTGCCAGCAGGCGGACTAGCGGTTTAAGCACAGATACGCAGTATTTT. Protein product: CASRRTSGLSTDTQYF. The rearrangement joins TRBV11-2 to TRBJ2-3; 10 bases fit TRBD2. Germline V CDR1 and CDR2: SGHAT, FQNNGV. With 6 bases clipped from V and 0 bases from J, the junction kept 6 bases outside the gene matches. CDR3 length: 16 residues.